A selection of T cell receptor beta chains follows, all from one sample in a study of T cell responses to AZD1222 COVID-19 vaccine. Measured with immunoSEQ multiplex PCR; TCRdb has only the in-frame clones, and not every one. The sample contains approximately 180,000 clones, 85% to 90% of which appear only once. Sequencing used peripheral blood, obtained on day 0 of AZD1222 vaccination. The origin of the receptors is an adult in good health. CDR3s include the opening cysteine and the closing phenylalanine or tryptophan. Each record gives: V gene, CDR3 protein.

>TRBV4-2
CASSQASDSTGELFF
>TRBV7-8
CASSFQDSNQPQHF
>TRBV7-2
CASSLGKGLGTQYF
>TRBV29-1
CSVEGDRVNYGYTF
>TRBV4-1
CASSQRQGWGTEAFF
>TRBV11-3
CASSFRQGETDEQFF
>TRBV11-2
CASSLIRGSTEAFF
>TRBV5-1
CASSPDRGGYGYTF
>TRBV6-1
CASSESYGQPQHF
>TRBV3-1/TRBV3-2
CASSQEGSNQPQHF
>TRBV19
CASSVDGALRNGYTF
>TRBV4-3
CASSQDRVDRETQYF
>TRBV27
CASSFSVSGNTIYF
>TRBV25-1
CASSRASGRTNEQFF
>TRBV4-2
CASSQGTGGNTGELFF
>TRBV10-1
CASSELGLAGKLRGETQYF
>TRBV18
CASSHDRGLYEQYF
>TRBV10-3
CAISEGPNQPQHF
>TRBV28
CASSPNLPQPQHF
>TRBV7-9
CASSLLGRDDEQFF
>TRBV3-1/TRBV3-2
CASSQGDRDEKLFF
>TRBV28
CASSFRSTDTQYF
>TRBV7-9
CASSLEGDSPLHF
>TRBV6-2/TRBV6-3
CASSYWGGPYEQYF
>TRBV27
CASSLQPGNNSPLHF
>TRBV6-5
CASSYSTEREKLFF
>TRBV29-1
CSVDRQGTDTQYF
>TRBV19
CASSMGQGVHGYTF
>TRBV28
CASSLGIAREVDEQFF